This record concerns one T cell receptor beta chain sequence. The antigen is undetermined. Sample-barcoded 5' priming and a J-beta primer mix drove a second PCR of 7 to 11 cycles. Using its own MiXCR run on the 5' RACE reads, TCRdb lists one record per CDR3 protein. This sample has about a million distinct CDR3 sequences; around 48% occur once, and the top ten carry around an eighth. This CDR3 has 17 amino acids. In germline, CDR1 is SGHTA, CDR2 FQGNSA. V lost 1 base and J lost 2; bases outside the gene matches: 8. The sample belongs to a study of blood T cells in healthy people across ages. Findings of the study overall: Per million T cells, TCR beta diversity dropped about linearly as age rose.

This chain uses TRBV7-2 with TRBJ2-5; 9 bases are a match to TRBD2. The sample taken for sequencing was blood. This receptor was taken from a man aged 30 to 45 in good health. CDR3 DNA sequence: TGTGCCAGCAGCTTAGTATTCAGCGGGGGGTTACAAGAGACCCAGTACTTC. Its protein product is CASSLVFSGGLQETQYF.